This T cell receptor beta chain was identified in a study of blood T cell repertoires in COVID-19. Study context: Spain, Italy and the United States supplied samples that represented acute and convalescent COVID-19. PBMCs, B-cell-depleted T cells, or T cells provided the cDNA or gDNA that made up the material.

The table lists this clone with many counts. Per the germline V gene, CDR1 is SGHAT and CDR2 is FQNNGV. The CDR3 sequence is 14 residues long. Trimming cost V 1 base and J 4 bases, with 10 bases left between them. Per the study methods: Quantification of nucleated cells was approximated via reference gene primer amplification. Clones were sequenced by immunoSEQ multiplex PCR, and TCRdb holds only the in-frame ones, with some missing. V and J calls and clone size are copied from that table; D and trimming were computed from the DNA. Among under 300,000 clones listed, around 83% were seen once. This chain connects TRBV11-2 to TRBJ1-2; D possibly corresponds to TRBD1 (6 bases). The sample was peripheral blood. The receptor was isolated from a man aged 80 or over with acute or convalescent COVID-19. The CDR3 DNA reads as TGTGCCAGCAGCTTAGCCCAGGGGTTCTATGGCTACACCTTC. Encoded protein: CASSLAQGFYGYTF.